This T cell receptor (beta chain) was sequenced for a study of T cell clonality in common variable immunodeficiency. Points from the study as a whole: Patient heterogeneity in the CVID cohort limited correlations between repertoire features and clinical complications. Reportedly, TCR beta sequences from common variable immunodeficiency showed fewer deletions and N-nucleotide insertions. T cell subpopulation sequencing would be needed to explain CVID clonality.

Clones were sequenced by immunoSEQ multiplex PCR, and TCRdb holds only the in-frame ones, with some missing. The specimen has some 16,000 clones, none found just once. This clone qualifies as medium-sized. Its cognate antigen is unknown. Sequences were obtained from peripheral blood mononuclear cells. The receptor's source is a human donor with common variable immunodeficiency.

The CDR3 DNA, read in part, is TGTGCCTGGAGTGTACCGGGACTAGCGGGGGGTGTGACAGATACG. As protein: CAWSVPGLAGGVTDT. The whole CDR3 sequence is CAWSVPGLAGGVTDTQYF. V is TRBV30 and J is TRBJ2-3, with TRBD2 matching over 15 bases. The CDR3 is cut off 3 residues early in the read; its end comes from the germline J gene. The germline V gene has CDR1 GTSNPN and CDR2 SVGIG (reference sequence). Trimming at V came to 0 bases and at J to 3 bases, leaving 7 bases not matched to a gene. The CDR3 covers 18 residues.